The 2 T cell receptor beta chains in this list originate from one sample, sequenced in a study of T cell clusters in autoimmune cytopenias. TRB amplification used roughly 250 ng of peripheral blood genomic DNA. TRB rearrangements were amplified by touch-down multiplex PCR with mixed TRB-A/B primers. TCRdb reprocessed the multiplex PCR reads, with one entry per CDR3 protein and no DNA. Its clone listing holds thousands of distinct CDR3 sequences. The same data also contributed to another study, on T cell repertoires in aging, cancer and after chemotherapy.

The material sequenced was peripheral blood. These TCRs come from a human donor in good health.

The chain couples TRBV6-2 or TRBV6-3 to TRBJ2-5; TCRdb's D call of TRBD1 is untestable without DNA. The CDR3 covers 16 residues. Germline CDR1 is MNHEY and CDR2 is SVGEGT. The CDR3 reads CASRSGTGLYQETQYF.

This CDR3 is CSAPGLRYGYTF. V and J are TRBV20-1 and TRBJ1-2. This CDR3 has 12 residues. Germline assignment: CDR1 DFQATT and CDR2 SNEGSKA (reference sequence).